Detailed here is one T cell receptor beta chain. This clonotype appeared many times. Its antigen has not been determined. The sample holds no much larger clone one base away, and base qualities are not on file. The time point label here, explained by the study, means: persistent/refractory GD, antithyroid drugs over 5 years with positive TRAb. For both TCR sequencing and RNA sequencing, RNA was extracted from PBMCs in TRIzol. The diagnosis of Graves' disease was made according to American Thyroid Association guidelines. The patients came from an endocrinology department in Xi'an, China. Each patient gave 8.5 to 9.5 milliliters of peripheral blood, collected in an EDTA anticoagulant tube. PBMCs were isolated by Ficoll Paque Plus density gradient separation without further T cell sorting. An Agilent 2100 Bioanalyzer and agarose gel were used to check RNA quality, while a NanoDrop 2000 measured RNA concentration.

This entry is derived from a study of regulatory T cells in long-lasting Graves disease (dated by TCRdb to about 2021). Regarding the complete study: Persistent Graves' disease meant more than 5 years of antithyroid drug treatment with TSH receptor autoantibodies that stayed positive. This study used TCR sequencing and RNA sequencing of peripheral blood to compare persistent Graves' disease patients against newly diagnosed Graves' disease patients. The study was conducted in China and was registered as a clinical trial. A total of about 33 samples underwent TCR sequencing, from about 13 patients with persistent Graves' disease and 20 or so patients with newly diagnosed Graves' disease. In the clinical cohort, patients with persistent Graves' disease had used antithyroid drugs for an average of roughly 10 years. Study-level results and caveats: Sequencing and analysis were restricted to the TCR beta chain. A larger number of public clonotypes was shared among persistent patients (fewer than 3,000) than among newly diagnosed patients (around 890). The study examined only peripheral blood because the primary lesion, thyroid tissue, could not be accessed. As a limitation, the authors acknowledged that the small sample size may reduce accuracy. Compared with newly diagnosed patients, persistent Graves' disease patients had lower TCR Shannon entropy and fewer highly expanded clones, which suggests clonal expansion.

Libraries were prepared through multiplex PCR. The listed sequencing device is Illumina HiSeq 4000. CDR3 regions were amplified by Arm-PCR with iRepertoire HTBI primers to construct TCR beta libraries. Gel purification was performed on PCR products prior to sequencing. The authors processed their data as follows. Gene usage analysis of CDR3 amino acid clonotypes used the 62 TRBV and 12 to 15 TRBJ segments found across samples. Filtered high-quality paired reads were merged into contigs using COPE and FqMerger. BLAST was used to align contigs to IMGT TRBV, TRBD and TRBJ reference genes, with CDR3 defined following IMGT. Clonotypes above 0.1% frequency were classified as highly expanded clones. Shannon entropy served as the measure of repertoire diversity, while the Gini coefficient captured V-J evenness. A clonotype was considered public if more than one individual shared it. TCRdb trimmed the raw reads at Q25, called clones with MiXCR and kept productive beta chains. Under each unique CDR3 protein, matching rows form one entry showing the most common genes and DNA. These V and J calls originate from TCRdb's pipeline instead of the authors' own analysis. The sample yields around 500,000 distinct CDR3 sequences; about a fifth were counted once. Over 7.5% of the sample rests with the top ten.

The specimen was peripheral blood mononuclear cells (PBMCs), collected when the disease was refractory, from a patient treated with antithyroid drugs. The source is a female donor with Graves disease.

Here is the DNA: TGTGCCAGCAGTTTAGCAGGGATTTCCACTGAAGCTTTCTTT. Translated, this is CASSLAGISTEAFF. The chain is assembled from TRBV28 and TRBJ1-1; TRBD1 is perhaps the D gene, given 5 matching bases. The CDR3 measures 14 amino acids from cysteine to phenylalanine. Only the CDR3 DNA stays, 42 bases, in frame from base 1. The V end loses 2 bases and the J end loses 4 bases, and a stretch of 11 bases separates them. The germline V gene encodes CDR1 MDHEN and CDR2 SYDVKM.